One sample yielded the 25 T cell receptor beta chains listed below, sequenced in a study of T cells after yellow fever vaccination. In TCRdb, the 5' RACE reads were re-called with MiXCR into one record per CDR3 protein. The data show hundreds of thousands of distinct CDR3 sequences, 9% to 15% seen once. The sequences come from PBMCs, collected on the day of the yellow fever booster vaccination. These receptors originate from a man in his thirties or forties who received the YFV17D yellow fever vaccine.

The table lists this clonotype with a few counts. The V call is TRBV7-9, the J call TRBJ2-2; TRBD2 agrees at 7 bases. The CDR3 extends over 16 amino acids. The V and J ends lost 5 bases and 4 bases, in that order; junction bases with no gene match: 10. CDR1 and CDR2 from the germline V gene are SEHNR and FQNEAQ (reference sequence). The CDR3 bases are TGTGCCAGCAGCCCCTCTAGCGGCTCTTTCACCGGGGAGCTGTTTTTT. Protein: CASSPSSGSFTGELFF.

The rearrangement links TRBV27 to TRBJ1-2; the D gene is possibly TRBD1 (5 bases). In germline, CDR1 is MNHEY, CDR2 SMNVEV (reference sequence). Deletions cut 2 bases from V and 4 bases from J, with 11 bases between. The CDR3 is made up of 14 amino acids. CDR3 sequence reads: CASSLTGGGYGYTF. In nucleotides, the CDR3 is TGTGCCAGCAGTTTAACCGGGGGTGGCTATGGCTACACCTTC.

The CDR3 region is CASGPTTGGTDTQYF. CDR3 DNA: TGTGCTAGTGGACCAACGACAGGGGGCACAGATACGCAGTATTTT. The V call is TRBV12-5, the J call TRBJ2-3, with TRBD1 matching over 8 bases. Germline values: CDR1 LGHNT, CDR2 FRNRAP. V lost 6 bases, J lost 1 base, and 6 bases stayed unmatched. The CDR3 runs to 15 residues.

This clonotype was detected a few times. The chain is built from TRBV18 and TRBJ1-1; a possible D gene is TRBD1 (5 bases). The CDR3 length is 16 residues. Germline lookup yields CDR1 KGHSH and CDR2 LQKENI. V was shortened by 4 bases and J by 0 bases, with 15 bases between the two germline ends. CDR3 protein: CASSRGAVYLNTEAFF. DNA for the CDR3: TGTGCCAGCTCACGTGGGGCGGTTTATTTGAACACTGAAGCTTTCTTT.

V and J are TRBV10-2 and TRBJ2-7; 10 bases match TRBD1. V trimming: 4 bases; J trimming: 2 bases; junction bases outside the gene matches: 5. This CDR3 is 15 amino acids long. Germline CDR1 WSHSY, CDR2 SAAADI. The CDR3 bases are TGCGCCAGCAGTGTTCTCGGGACAGGGGCCTACGAGCAGTACTTC. This codes for CASSVLGTGAYEQYF.

CDR3 nucleotide sequence: TGCGCCAGCAGCTTTAGGCTAGCGGGAGTTGATACGCAGTATTTT. Its translation is CASSFRLAGVDTQYF. The chain combines TRBV5-1 with TRBJ2-3; TRBD2 matches at 10 bases. Germline-derived CDR1 and CDR2 are SGHRS and YFSETQ. The CDR3 length is 15 residues. The J segment lost 6 bases and the V segment lost 2 bases, leaving 6 bases of the junction unmatched.

CDR3 sequence: CASSYSRHYNEQFF. The DNA of the CDR3 is TGTGCCAGCAGTTACTCAAGGCATTACAATGAGCAGTTCTTC. The chain couples TRBV6-5 to TRBJ2-1; D gene uncertain. V was clipped by 0 bases and J by 4 bases, with 7 bases between them. Germline V gene data show CDR1 as MNHEY and CDR2 as SVGAGI. This CDR3 region has 14 residues.

The chain uses TRBV5-6 and TRBJ2-7, with D possibly called TRBD1 or TRBD2 (6 bases each). Germline lookup yields CDR1 SGHDT and CDR2 YYEEEE. This CDR3 comprises 16 residues. V gave up 5 bases and J gave up 3 bases, with 21 bases separating them. The CDR3: CASSHGGESWDYEQYF. CDR3 nucleotide sequence: TGTGCCAGCAGTCACGGGGGCGAGAGTTGGGACTACGAGCAGTACTTC. Supplemented by reference TRBV5-6 and TRBJ2-7, the full variable domain reads DAGVTQSPTHLIKTRGQQVTLRCSPKSGHDTVSWYQQALGQGPQFIFQYYEEEERQRGNFPDRFSGHQFPNYSSELNVNALLLGDSALYLCASSHGGESWDYEQYFGPGTRLTVT.

This clonotype was seen more than once but under ten times. The rearrangement links TRBV5-6 to TRBJ1-2, with no clear D. The CDR3 has 13 amino acids. Germline CDR1 SGHDT, CDR2 YYEEEE. V was pared by 5 bases and J by 2 bases, with 10 bases between. The chain's CDR3 is CASRLVENYGYTF. The CDR3 region has the DNA TGTGCCAGCAGGCTGGTAGAAAACTATGGCTACACCTTC.

This chain joins TRBV12-3 or TRBV12-4 and TRBJ2-1; 11 nucleotides match TRBD2. The CDR3 length is 14 residues. V trimming: 8 bases; J trimming: 6 bases; junction bases outside the gene matches: 6. This chain's CDR3 is CASGDSGRVNEQFF. CDR3 nucleotide sequence: TGTGCCAGCGGGGATAGCGGGAGGGTCAATGAGCAGTTCTTC.

The chain employs TRBV5-5 and TRBJ2-3; 7 nucleotides line up with TRBD1. The CDR3 runs 13 residues. Per the germline V gene, CDR1 is SGHKS and CDR2 is YYEKEE (reference sequence). J gave up 6 bases and V 3 bases, and 4 bases lay outside the gene matches. The CDR3 DNA sequence: TGTGCCAGCAGCTCGCTGACAGGGGATACGCAGTATTTT. Translated, it gives CASSSLTGDTQYF.

This clonotype was picked up a small number of times. The chain has TRBV5-6 and TRBJ2-1; 7 bases are a match to TRBD2. Trimming removed 3 bases from V and 9 bases from J; junction bases left unmatched: 12. CDR3 length: 15 residues. Looked up from germline, CDR1 is SGHDT and CDR2 is YYEEEE. In DNA form, the CDR3 reads TGTGCCAGCAGCTACCCAGCGGGACCCTCGGTTGAGCAGTTCTTC. Protein: CASSYPAGPSVEQFF.

This clonotype came up a few times. V is TRBV2 and J is TRBJ2-1, with unresolved D. Germline V gene lookup returns CDR1 SNHLY and CDR2 FYNNEI. This CDR3 is 14 amino acids long. V gave up 7 bases and J gave up 0 bases, with 10 bases separating them. CDR3 sequence: CASIRDGSYNEQFF. In nucleotides, the CDR3 is TGTGCCAGCATCCGAGACGGCTCCTACAATGAGCAGTTCTTC.

This clonotype has a handful of counts. The chain links TRBV20-1 to TRBJ2-5; D is ambiguous. Between the trimmed V and J ends, which lost 2 bases and 7 bases, there was a span of 17 bases. The CDR3 runs 14 residues. CDR1 is DFQATT, CDR2 SNEGSKA, per germline (reference sequence). CDR3 coding DNA: TGCAGTGCTAGATATGACCCTGGTTTAGGGACCCAGTACTTC. It is translated as CSARYDPGLGTQYF.

V is TRBV7-9 and J is TRBJ2-7; TRBD1 matches at 9 bases. The CDR3 covers 15 residues. In germline, CDR1 is SEHNR, CDR2 FQNEAQ (reference sequence). J lost 1 base, V lost 5 bases, and 6 bases had no gene match. The CDR3 sequence: CASSRRQGGSYEQYF. The DNA of the CDR3 is TGTGCCAGCAGCCGAAGACAGGGGGGATCCTACGAGCAGTACTTC.

In its sample, this clonotype was seen a few times. The V and J genes are TRBV7-3 and TRBJ2-1; TRBD2 matches 10 bases. Germline loops: CDR1 SGHTA, CDR2 FQGTGA. Trimming removed 3 bases from V and 3 bases from J; junction bases left unmatched: 5. This CDR3 is built from 16 residues. CDR3 sequence reads: CASSLTRTSGYNEQFF. The CDR3 region has the DNA TGTGCCAGCAGCTTGACCAGGACTAGCGGCTACAATGAGCAGTTCTTC.

A few counts support this clonotype. The chain has TRBV4-1 and TRBJ2-7; 14 bases align to TRBD2. Germline CDR1 MGHRA, CDR2 YSYEKL. J was trimmed by 2 bases and V by 1 base; bases with no gene match: 1. This CDR3 comprises 16 residues. CDR3 amino acids: CASSQATSGRAYEQYF. The CDR3 coding sequence is TGCGCCAGCAGCCAAGCGACTAGCGGGAGGGCCTACGAGCAGTACTTC.

The chain couples TRBV9 to TRBJ1-2; 7 nucleotides match TRBD1. CDR3 size: 14 residues. With 0 bases clipped from V and 4 bases from J, the junction kept 3 bases outside the gene matches. CDR1 and CDR2 (germline): SGDLS, YYNGEE. The CDR3 loop is CASSVAQGIYGYTF. CDR3 bases: TGTGCCAGCAGCGTAGCACAGGGGATCTATGGCTACACCTTC.

The V call is TRBV30, the J call TRBJ2-7; 13 nucleotides line up with TRBD2. The trim removed 3 bases at V and 6 bases at J, leaving 14 bases unmatched. The V gene's germline CDR1 is GTSNPN and CDR2 SVGIG (reference sequence). The CDR3 consists of 17 residues. CDR3 loop: CAWSKMRTSGSFTEQYF. DNA of the CDR3: TGTGCCTGGAGCAAAATGAGGACTAGCGGGAGTTTTACCGAGCAGTACTTC.

This clonotype came up many times. The chain uses TRBV5-1 and TRBJ2-1; 7 bases agree with TRBD2. The germline gives CDR1 SGHRS, CDR2 YFSETQ. The CDR3 loop spans 16 amino acids. Trimming removed 6 bases from V and 7 bases from J; junction bases left unmatched: 16. CDR3 DNA: TGCGCCAGCAAGAATTCAGGCGGGAGCGTTGTGAATGAGCAGTTCTTC. It is translated as CASKNSGGSVVNEQFF.

CDR3 sequence (DNA): TGCAGTGCTAGTGCGCGTAACTATGGCTACACCTTC. This encodes CSASARNYGYTF. The chain is built from TRBV20-1 and TRBJ1-2; D remains ambiguous. The CDR3 runs to 12 residues. Trimming took 3 bases from V and 1 from J, leaving 6 bases between them. CDR1 and CDR2 from the germline V gene are DFQATT and SNEGSKA (reference sequence).

This clonotype has only a few counts. The chain has TRBV12-5 and TRBJ2-2; possible D gene TRBD2, 6 bases. V was cut by 6 bases and J by 6 bases, with 11 bases left in between. CDR3 length: 13 amino acids. Germline CDR1 LGHNT, CDR2 FRNRAP. This CDR3 reads CASGAPGAGELFF. CDR3 bases: TGTGCTAGTGGCGCTCCGGGGGCCGGGGAGCTGTTTTTT.

This chain connects TRBV7-2 to TRBJ2-5; the match to TRBD2 covers 11 bases. There are 16 residues in the CDR3. Germline CDR1 SGHTA, CDR2 FQGNSA. J gave up 4 bases and V 3 bases, and 7 bases lay outside the gene matches. CDR3 DNA: TGTGCCAGCAGCTTTATTGGACTAGCGGGTGGAGAGACCCAGTACTTC. As protein: CASSFIGLAGGETQYF.

V and J are TRBV6-1 and TRBJ2-7; TRBD1 might be the D (6 bases). The CDR3 has 15 amino acids. The germline V and J ends were trimmed by 5 bases and 1 base, with 15 bases remaining between them. Germline V lookup: CDR1 MNHNS, CDR2 SASEGT. In DNA form, the CDR3 reads TGTGCCAGCAGTAGCCCAGACAGGCTTTCCTACGAGCAGTACTTC. The encoded protein is CASSSPDRLSYEQYF.

This clonotype was detected a few times. The rearrangement joins TRBV7-2 to TRBJ2-7; TRBD1 might be the D (6 bases). Germline assignment: CDR1 SGHTA and CDR2 FQGNSA. V was clipped by 1 base and J by 1 base, with 11 bases between them. The CDR3 totals 15 residues. The CDR3 DNA is TGTGCCAGCAGCTTAGGGACAGAAAGTTCCTACGAGCAGTACTTC. Protein: CASSLGTESSYEQYF.